The 32 T cell receptor beta chains presented below share a single source sample, sequenced in a study of blood T cell repertoires in COVID-19. Sequenced by immunoSEQ multiplex PCR; TCRdb stores in-frame clones only, minus some. The sample lists about 150,000 clones; 83% were seen once. The sample taken for sequencing was peripheral blood. The source of these receptors is an elderly woman with acute or convalescent COVID-19.

The count of this clone is one. V is TRBV24-1 and J is TRBJ2-1; 10 nucleotides match TRBD1. This CDR3 has 17 amino acids. V was clipped by 0 bases and J by 7 bases; unmatched bases: 8. Germline-derived CDR1 and CDR2 are KGHDR and SFDVKD. In DNA, the CDR3 is TGTGCCACCAGTGATTTGGGGACAGGGGCCCGTGTGAATGAGCAGTTCTTC. Protein sequence: CATSDLGTGARVNEQFF.

This clone was counted only a few times. The chain uses TRBV6-6 and TRBJ2-7, with D possibly TRBD1 on 7 matching bases. CDR1 and CDR2 (germline): MNHNY, SVGAGI (reference sequence). The length of the CDR3 is 13 residues. V shed 6 bases and J shed 6 bases, with 15 bases lying between them. The CDR3 DNA reads TGTGCCAGCAGGGAGGACAGGAGGGGCGAGCAGTACTTC. The encoded protein is CASREDRRGEQYF.

J is TRBJ1-1 and V is TRBV27; D not certain. Germline V lookup: CDR1 MNHEY, CDR2 SMNVEV (reference sequence). The V end lost 1 base, the J end lost 4 bases, and 13 bases lay between the germline ends. The CDR3 is made up of 15 amino acids. Here the CDR3 reads CASSLFGRLVTEAFF. CDR3 DNA sequence: TGTGCCAGCAGTTTATTCGGCAGACTAGTCACTGAAGCTTTCTTT.

V and J are TRBV7-9 and TRBJ2-7, with D unresolved. Germline CDR1 SEHNR, CDR2 FQNEAQ (reference sequence). V lost 1 base and J lost 5, with 9 bases in between. This CDR3 has 13 amino acids. The CDR3 DNA reads as TGTGCCAGCAGCTTAGGGGTCAGCGACGAGCAGTACTTC. Residues: CASSLGVSDEQYF. The variable domain in full, completed from reference TRBV7-9 and TRBJ2-7, reads DTGVSQNPRHKITKRGQNVTFRCDPISEHNRLYWYRQTLGQGPEFLTYFQNEAQLEKSRLLSDRFSAERPKGSFSTLEIQRTEQGDSAMYLCASSLGVSDEQYFGPGTRLTVT.

The V and J genes are TRBV27 and TRBJ1-1; perhaps TRBD1 as D (6 bases). Germline V CDR1 and CDR2: MNHEY, SMNVEV (reference sequence). Trimming removed 6 bases from V and 5 bases from J, with 13 bases in between. CDR3 length: 13 residues. CDR3 sequence: CASRTQGGTEAFF. DNA for the CDR3: TGTGCCAGCAGAACACAGGGTGGGACTGAAGCTTTCTTT.

This chain uses TRBV28 with TRBJ2-7; 8 bases are a match to TRBD2. The CDR3 has 15 residues. J gave up 3 bases and V 6 bases, and 10 bases lay outside the gene matches. The germline V gene has CDR1 MDHEN and CDR2 SYDVKM. Here the CDR3 DNA reads TGTGCCAGCAGGAACCGGGGGGGGATCAGCTACGAGCAGTACTTC. Residues: CASRNRGGISYEQYF.

The chain links TRBV29-1 to TRBJ2-1, with D possibly TRBD2 on 5 matching bases. The CDR3 is 12 residues long. The V gene's germline CDR1 is SQVTM and CDR2 ANQGSEA. Trimming pared 3 bases from V and 7 bases from J, leaving 10 bases between. This CDR3 reads CSVDGGGNEQFF. The CDR3 DNA sequence: TGCAGCGTTGACGGCGGCGGGAATGAGCAGTTCTTC.

The rearrangement uses TRBV19 and TRBJ2-1, with unresolved D. The germline gives CDR1 LNHDA, CDR2 SQIVND (reference sequence). V was trimmed by 2 bases and J by 7 bases, leaving 12 bases between them. The CDR3 loop spans 14 amino acids. CDR3 DNA sequence: TGTGCCAGTAGTATACAGTCTTACCTGAATGAGCAGTTCTTC. Translated, it gives CASSIQSYLNEQFF.

This sequence joins TRBV10-3 and TRBJ1-1; TRBD1 agrees at 7 bases. Germline assignment: CDR1 ENHRY and CDR2 SYGVKD. The CDR3 has 14 amino acids. V gave up 6 bases and J gave up 1 base; unmatched junction bases: 5. The CDR3 coding sequence is TGTGCCATCAGAAGCGGACAGGCGAACACTGAAGCTTTCTTT. It is translated as CAIRSGQANTEAFF.

The CDR3 sequence: CASSYSRQYNQPQHF. The CDR3 bases are TGTGCCAGCAGTTACTCGAGGCAGTATAATCAGCCCCAGCATTTT. The chain couples TRBV6-5 to TRBJ1-5, with D hard to call. CDR1 is MNHEY, CDR2 SVGAGI, per germline. Deletions cut 0 bases from V and 4 bases from J, with 10 bases between. The CDR3 spans 15 residues.

J is TRBJ2-5 and V is TRBV7-9; D perhaps matches TRBD2 (7 bases). CDR3 size: 15 residues. Trimming pared 8 bases from V and 1 base from J, leaving 17 bases between. The germline gives CDR1 SEHNR, CDR2 FQNEAQ (reference sequence). CDR3: CASGGGGGFQETQYF. As DNA, the CDR3 is TGTGCCAGCGGCGGGGGCGGGGGCTTCCAAGAGACCCAGTACTTC.

The rearrangement uses TRBV5-1 and TRBJ2-1; a weak D match, TRBD2 (6 bases). The germline CDR1 and CDR2 sequences are SGHRS and YFSETQ. The CDR3 contains 14 residues. V lost 3 bases to trimming and J lost 8 bases, with 15 bases between them. CDR3 coding DNA: TGCGCCAGCAGCTCCACGTGGGGAGGCGATGAGCAGTTCTTC. It translates to CASSSTWGGDEQFF.

This chain joins TRBV3-1 (or the pseudogene TRBV3-2) and TRBJ2-5; 7 nucleotides match TRBD2. The ends lost 4 bases at V and 10 bases at J; junction bases unmatched: 9. Germline values: CDR1 LGHDT, CDR2 YNNKEL (reference sequence). This CDR3 is 13 amino acids long. CDR3 DNA sequence: TGTGCCAGCAGCCCACGATCAGAGCGGGGCCAGTACTTC. Translated, it gives CASSPRSERGQYF.

The chain employs TRBV4-1 and TRBJ2-3; 9 nucleotides match TRBD2. V lost 1 base and J lost 2; bases outside the gene matches: 10. CDR3 length: 18 amino acids. Germline V lookup: CDR1 MGHRA, CDR2 YSYEKL. The CDR3 DNA follows: TGCGCCAGCAGCCAAGCTCTCTGGACTAGCGAAGTCACAGATACGCAGTATTTT. Translated, it gives CASSQALWTSEVTDTQYF.

V usage is TRBV6-1 and J usage is TRBJ2-1; no clear D gene. Between the trimmed V and J ends, which lost 0 bases and 4 bases, there was a span of 10 bases. The CDR3 extends over 15 amino acids. Per germline, CDR1 MNHNS and CDR2 SASEGT. CDR3 loop: CASSEAGQTYNEQFF. In nucleotides, the CDR3 is TGTGCCAGCAGTGAAGCGGGCCAGACGTACAATGAGCAGTTCTTC.

The rearrangement uses TRBV24-1 and TRBJ1-2; 7 bases fit TRBD1. CDR3 length equals 13 residues. CDR1 KGHDR and CDR2 SFDVKD come from the germline V gene. After removal of 8 bases from V and 7 bases from J, the junction contained 9 bases not matched to a gene. CDR3 sequence reads: CATKSGNRGGYTF. The DNA of the CDR3 is TGTGCCACCAAATCCGGGAACAGGGGTGGCTACACCTTC.

V gene TRBV7-9 combines with J gene TRBJ1-2; a possible D gene is TRBD1 (6 bases). V lost 5 bases and J lost 8, with 18 bases in between. Germline CDR1 reads SEHNR; CDR2 reads FQNEAQ (reference sequence). This CDR3 is 14 amino acids long. CDR3 DNA: TGTGCCAGCAGCGACCGGACAGCGGCGGTCGGCTACACCTTC. Its translation is CASSDRTAAVGYTF.

J is TRBJ2-7 and V is TRBV27; 7 positions agree with TRBD2. The trim removed 8 bases at V and 0 bases at J, leaving 7 bases unmatched. Germline assignment: CDR1 MNHEY and CDR2 SMNVEV (reference sequence). This CDR3 spans 14 amino acids. CDR3 DNA sequence: TGTGCCAGCGGGGGGGGATCCTTCTCCTACGAGCAGTACTTC. Translation gives CASGGGSFSYEQYF.

The chain recombines TRBV6-5 with TRBJ2-7; 13 positions agree with TRBD2. V gave up 6 bases and J gave up 3 bases; unmatched junction bases: 5. CDR3 length: 15 amino acids. Germline V gene data show CDR1 as MNHEY and CDR2 as SVGAGI. The chain's CDR3 is CASRRGLAGNYEQYF. In DNA, the CDR3 is TGTGCCAGCAGAAGGGGACTAGCGGGGAACTACGAGCAGTACTTC.

CDR3 protein: CASSRLAGSYEQYF. The DNA of the CDR3 is TGTGCCAGCAGCCGACTAGCGGGTTCCTACGAGCAGTACTTC. The V call is TRBV6-6, the J call TRBJ2-7, with 10 bases lining up with TRBD2. This CDR3 is built from 14 residues. The V gene end was trimmed by 6 bases and the J gene end by 1 base; junction bases not matched to a gene: 3. CDR1 is MNHNY and CDR2 is SVGAGI in the germline V gene (reference sequence).

This chain uses TRBV19 with TRBJ1-5; a possible D gene is TRBD1 (6 bases). CDR1 and CDR2 from the germline V gene are LNHDA and SQIVND (reference sequence). CDR3 size: 13 residues. Between the trimmed V and J ends, which lost 5 bases and 7 bases, there was a span of 12 bases. The CDR3 nucleotides read TGTGCCAGTAGTGCGTCCAGGGGACAGCCCCAGCATTTT. It specifies CASSASRGQPQHF.

The V gene is TRBV9, the J gene TRBJ2-7; perhaps TRBD1 as D (6 bases). Trimming cost V 0 bases and J 4 bases, with 11 bases left between them. This CDR3 region has 14 residues. Per the germline V gene, CDR1 is SGDLS and CDR2 is YYNGEE. As DNA, the CDR3 is TGTGCCAGCAGCGTAGACCCAGGGGATTACGAGCAGTACTTC. It encodes CASSVDPGDYEQYF.

The rearrangement uses TRBV7-2 and TRBJ1-5; the D is unclear. The CDR3 spans 15 residues. Germline CDR1 SGHTA, CDR2 FQGNSA. Trimming stripped 1 base from V and 7 bases from J, with 14 bases between. The CDR3, as DNA: TGTGCCAGCAGCTTAGTATTTGGGTCGGGGCAGCCCCAGCATTTT. This gives the protein CASSLVFGSGQPQHF.

The chain uses TRBV5-4 and TRBJ1-4; 9 bases map to TRBD1. Germline trimming cut 1 base from V and 7 bases from J; bases unmatched to any gene: 5. Germline CDR1 and CDR2: SGHNT and YYREEE (reference sequence). CDR3 length equals 15 residues. CDR3 sequence: CASSLLGQGAEKLFF. For the CDR3, the DNA is TGTGCCAGCAGCTTGTTGGGACAGGGTGCTGAAAAACTGTTTTTT.

This clone has only a few counts. The CDR3 spells CAIREQVTGEAFF. The DNA for the CDR3 is TGTGCCATCAGGGAACAGGTTACCGGTGAAGCTTTCTTT. This chain joins TRBV10-3 and TRBJ1-1, with D possibly TRBD1 on 5 matching bases. The CDR3 sequence is 13 residues long. Trimming pared 6 bases from V and 7 bases from J, leaving 15 bases between. Germline loops: CDR1 ENHRY, CDR2 SYGVKD.

The chain is built from TRBV12-3 or TRBV12-4 and TRBJ2-7; D gene unclear. Trimming took off 4 bases at V and 0 bases at J, with 4 bases between the two ends. This CDR3 has 12 residues. The CDR3 coding sequence is TGTGCCAGCAGTTCGAGCTCCTACGAGCAGTACTTC. It yields the protein CASSSSSYEQYF.

The chain has TRBV5-1 and TRBJ1-5, with 8 nucleotides matching TRBD1. The V and J ends lost 0 bases and 4 bases, in that order; junction bases with no gene match: 3. This CDR3 is 15 amino acids long. CDR1 SGHRS and CDR2 YFSETQ come from the germline V gene. As DNA, the CDR3 is TGCGCCAGCAGCTTGGGCACAGGGGGAAATCAGCCCCAGCATTTT. Amino acids: CASSLGTGGNQPQHF.

This clone was counted a single time. The CDR3 sequence is CASSLAGLASTDTQYF. CDR3 in DNA: TGCGCCAGCAGCTTGGCCGGACTAGCGAGTACAGATACGCAGTATTTT. This chain joins TRBV5-1 and TRBJ2-3; 9 nucleotides align to TRBD2. This CDR3 region has 16 residues. Trimming cost V 0 bases and J 3 bases; bases outside gene matches: 5. Germline V CDR1 and CDR2: SGHRS, YFSETQ.

The DNA for the CDR3 is TGTGCCAGCAGCCCACAAGGGGGACAGGGGGCAATTGTAGCCAAAAACATTCAGTACTTC. Protein: CASSPQGGQGAIVAKNIQYF. The V call is TRBV27, the J call TRBJ2-4, with 12 bases aligning to TRBD1. This CDR3 contains 20 residues. The V gene end was trimmed by 6 bases and the J gene end by 0 bases; junction bases not matched to a gene: 15. CDR1 is MNHEY, CDR2 SMNVEV, per germline (reference sequence).

The chain employs TRBV4-3 and TRBJ2-3; perhaps TRBD1 as D (6 bases). V shed 3 bases and J shed 1 base, with 14 bases lying between them. CDR1 and CDR2 (germline): LGHNA, YSLEER. This CDR3 is built from 16 residues. CDR3 protein: CASSHFRAGGTDTQYF. Here the CDR3 DNA reads TGCGCCAGCAGCCACTTTCGGGCAGGGGGCACAGATACGCAGTATTTT.

This clone has only one observation. The chain employs TRBV27 and TRBJ2-7; 7 positions match TRBD2. V was pared by 3 bases and J by 0 bases, with 8 bases of the junction left unmatched. The CDR3 sequence is 16 residues long. Germline loops: CDR1 MNHEY, CDR2 SMNVEV (reference sequence). In DNA, the CDR3 is TGTGCCAGCAGTTTCCTAACTAGCGATCACTCCTACGAGCAGTACTTC. It translates to CASSFLTSDHSYEQYF.

The chain recombines TRBV6-5 with TRBJ1-5; no clear D. The CDR3 spans 13 residues. V lost 7 bases and J 6 bases, leaving 13 bases between the germline ends. Germline loops: CDR1 MNHEY, CDR2 SVGAGI. CDR3 amino acids: CASTRTAGQPQHF. For the CDR3, the DNA is TGTGCCAGCACCAGGACTGCCGGTCAGCCCCAGCATTTT.